This T cell receptor beta chain was recorded in a study of shared clonotypes between healthy human individuals (dated by TCRdb to between 2020 and 2021). Regarding the research as a whole: Two women and a few men aged 18 to 49 years were included in the cohort. Leukapheresis yielded between about 0.85 and 10 billion PBMCs per donor. Blood TCR repertoires of about five healthy adults were deeply sequenced to estimate repertoire size and the extent of clonotype sharing between individuals. Per donor, three plates each were used for CD4 naive and CD4 memory, two for CD8 naive, and one for CD8 memory. Different laboratories and diverse techniques were used to prepare libraries and sequence TCR repertoires, to increase sequencing depth and limit assay-specific biases.

Sequences SGHAT (CDR1) and FQNNGV (CDR2) are obtained from the germline V gene. V and J lose 3 bases and 0 bases, and a span of 5 bases separates them. Spanning cysteine to phenylalanine, the CDR3 consists of 14 amino acids. This entry keeps only the CDR3 DNA: 42 bases, framed from base 1. This clone appeared a few times. The specificity of this receptor is unknown. Per-base quality was not reported, and no clone a single base away is much larger than it. The same CDR3 also results from other DNA sequences found in this sample. TCR CDR3 regions were amplified from genomic DNA by multiplex PCR using the deep immunoSEQ assay. Genomic DNA extracted from each cell subset was distributed evenly over all wells of several immunoSEQ 96-well plates, and each plate served as one replicate. For sorted subsets, each replicate PCR was loaded with approximately 0.2 ug genomic DNA, equivalent to roughly 30,000 T cell genomes. The purified libraries were quantified using a Qubit 3.0 fluorometer, sized with a Bioanalyzer 2100, and then quantified again using the KAPA Library Quantification kit. A separate single-read 150-cycle Illumina NextSeq 550 flow cell was used to sequence each immunoSEQ 96-well plate. Per the original workflow: Because the immunoSEQ output included only junctional sequences and no quality scores, the filtering could not be the same as the filtering used for full-length reads. Sequences were annotated with PyIR, a Python wrapper for IgBLAST v1.9, using IMGT germline references to assign V/J genes and CDR3. Reads were filtered out if the reads had weak V/J assignments (E-value above 1e-6), no CDR3, stop codons, out-of-frame junctions, or ambiguous translated residues. V3J clonotypes were defined as sequences sharing an identical inferred V gene, J gene, and CDR3 amino acid sequence. Percentage overlap between repertoires was calculated by dividing the number of shared unique clonotypes by the size of the smaller repertoire. RTK rarefaction, the Chao1 estimator, and Recon v2.1 estimates of unobserved clonotypes were used to assess repertoire richness. Generation probabilities for all TCRbeta clonotypes obtained by the gDNA method from a handful of donors were computed using OLGA. TCRdb carries this immuneACCESS record with in-frame sequences only. Its versions omit some clonotypes, under half of them owing to an unresolved V gene in the studies checked, with the rest unexplained. V, J and clone size were drawn from that table, and D and trimming were deduced from the DNA. This sample has about 1 million clones in its table, and around 76% of those were observed once. The ten largest clones capture roughly 1.4% of the sample.

The donors were healthy, HIV-negative adults with no recently reported acute infections or vaccinations. All donors were Caucasian adults living in Nashville, Tennessee, USA. Magnetic negative selection was used to enrich CD4+ T cells, after which naive cells were positively selected on CD45RA and the negative fraction became the memory subset. Blood was collected by leukapheresis, and PBMCs were isolated by Ficoll-Histopaque density gradient centrifugation and then cryopreserved in liquid nitrogen vapor phase. Analytical flow cytometry was used to check the purity and quantity of every magnetically sorted T cell population. Each sorted fraction had its genomic DNA isolated and then quantified by UV absorbance on a Nanodrop 2000c. Overall study results and their limits: Larger estimated clonotype richness was generally found for naive subsets than for memory subsets. Only blood was sampled, and tissue TCR repertoires likely differ from those in blood. Incomplete sequencing was indicated by rarefaction of sorted-subset datasets, despite the large sequencing depth. Based on pairwise subsampling, the degree of clonotype sharing among donors was expected to be affected by sequencing depth. When a few donors were compared, the shared fraction of clonotypes was 5% to 6.5% for naive CD4, over 3% for naive CD8, 2% to 2.5% for memory CD4, and approximately 0.4% for memory CD8. Clonotypes shared by all four sorted-subset donors showed higher generation probabilities than non-shared clonotypes. The small number of donors limited the genetic and exposure-history diversity represented.

The clonotype comes from a man in his late teens or twenties in good health. Here the chain combines TRBV11-2 and TRBJ2-2; no confident D gene assignment can be made. Sequencing input: memory CD4+ T cells sorted from blood. The sample's cell subset or site label, decoded: CD45RA-negative fraction. CDR3 sequence: CASSLHSNTGELFF. The DNA sequence is given as TGTGCCAGCAGCTTGCATTCGAACACCGGGGAGCTGTTTTTT.